This T cell receptor beta chain was documented in a study of response to subunit inactivated influenza vaccine. Overall study findings and caveats: The study's authors posited that every seasonal influenza vaccination enlists few new T cells.

MiXCR, applied by TCRdb to the RT-PCR reads, yields one record per CDR3 protein. This sample carries 300,000 to 350,000 distinct CDR3 sequences, less than 25% of them seen once, and the ten largest clones take roughly 10%. Concerning this clonotype: Antigen: not known.

With 5 bases removed from V and 2 bases from J, the gap between germline ends came to 7 bases. Germline CDR1 reads DFQATT; CDR2 reads SNEGSKA (reference sequence). CDR3 size: 12 residues. The V gene is TRBV20-1, the J gene TRBJ1-5; D is uncertain. The clonotype comes from a man aged 50 to 69 who received an inactivated influenza vaccine. Material: PBMCs from blood, obtained roughly 20 months after vaccination. CDR3 nucleotides: TGCAGTGCTGAAACAGGCAATCAGCCCCAGCATTTT. Encoded protein: CSAETGNQPQHF.